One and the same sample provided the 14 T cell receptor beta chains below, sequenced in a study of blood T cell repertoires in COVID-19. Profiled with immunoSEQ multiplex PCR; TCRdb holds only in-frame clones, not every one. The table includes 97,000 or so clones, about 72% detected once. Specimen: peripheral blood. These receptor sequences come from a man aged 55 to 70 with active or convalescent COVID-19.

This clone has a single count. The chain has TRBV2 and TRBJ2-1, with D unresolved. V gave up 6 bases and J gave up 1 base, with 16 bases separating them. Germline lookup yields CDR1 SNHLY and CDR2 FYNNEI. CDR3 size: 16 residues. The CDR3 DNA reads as TGTGCCAGCAGGGTGAGCGCGACCCCTTCCTACAATGAGCAGTTCTTC. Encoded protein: CASRVSATPSYNEQFF.

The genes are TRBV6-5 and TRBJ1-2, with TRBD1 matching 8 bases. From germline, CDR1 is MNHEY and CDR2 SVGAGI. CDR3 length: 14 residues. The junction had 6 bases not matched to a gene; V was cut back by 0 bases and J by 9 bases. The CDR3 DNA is TGTGCCAGCAGTTACTCAAGGACAGGGCAACGCTACACCTTC. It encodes CASSYSRTGQRYTF.

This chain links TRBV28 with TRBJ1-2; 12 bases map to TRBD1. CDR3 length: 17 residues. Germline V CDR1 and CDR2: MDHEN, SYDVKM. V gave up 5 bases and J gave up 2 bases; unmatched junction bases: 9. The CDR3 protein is CASSRGGTGGRNYGYTF. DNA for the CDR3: TGTGCCAGCAGTCGAGGGGGGACAGGGGGCAGGAACTATGGCTACACCTTC.

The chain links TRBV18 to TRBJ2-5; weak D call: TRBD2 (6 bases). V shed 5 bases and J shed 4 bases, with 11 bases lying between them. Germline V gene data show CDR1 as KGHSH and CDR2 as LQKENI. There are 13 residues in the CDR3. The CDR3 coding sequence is TGTGCCAGCTCAGGAGGGGTTTCAGAGACCCAGTACTTC. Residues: CASSGGVSETQYF.

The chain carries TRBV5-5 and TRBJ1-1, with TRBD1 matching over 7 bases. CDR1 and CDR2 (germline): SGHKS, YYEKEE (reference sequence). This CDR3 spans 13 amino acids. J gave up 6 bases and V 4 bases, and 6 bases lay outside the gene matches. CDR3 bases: TGTGCCAGCAGCGTCGGGACAGTAGCTGAAGCTTTCTTT. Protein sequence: CASSVGTVAEAFF.

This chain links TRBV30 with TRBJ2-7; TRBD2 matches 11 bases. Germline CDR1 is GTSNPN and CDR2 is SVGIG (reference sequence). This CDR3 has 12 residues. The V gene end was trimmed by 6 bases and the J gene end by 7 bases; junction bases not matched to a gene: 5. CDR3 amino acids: CACLAGGREQYF. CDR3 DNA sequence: TGTGCCTGTCTAGCGGGAGGACGGGAGCAGTACTTC.

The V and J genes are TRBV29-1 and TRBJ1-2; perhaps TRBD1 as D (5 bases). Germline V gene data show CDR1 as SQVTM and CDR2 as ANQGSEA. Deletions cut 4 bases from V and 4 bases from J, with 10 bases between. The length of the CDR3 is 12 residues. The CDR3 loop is CSVVEGSYGYTF. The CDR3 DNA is TGCAGCGTTGTGGAGGGGAGCTATGGCTACACCTTC.

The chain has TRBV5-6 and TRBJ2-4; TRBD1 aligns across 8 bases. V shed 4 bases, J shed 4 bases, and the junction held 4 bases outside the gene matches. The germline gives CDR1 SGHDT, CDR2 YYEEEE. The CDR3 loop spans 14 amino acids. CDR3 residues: CASSGTGDKNIQYF. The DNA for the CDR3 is TGTGCCAGCAGCGGGACAGGCGATAAAAACATTCAGTACTTC.

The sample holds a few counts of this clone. CDR3 nucleotide sequence: TGTGCCAGTCGTCGTGCAGGTGGAAACACCATATATTTT. It is translated as CASRRAGGNTIYF. The chain joins TRBV19 to TRBJ1-3, with D unresolved. Germline CDR1 reads LNHDA; CDR2 reads SQIVND (reference sequence). CDR3 length: 13 amino acids. Trimming took off 8 bases at V and 3 bases at J, with 11 bases between the two ends.

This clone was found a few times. CDR3 nucleotide sequence: TGCAGTGCTAGAGATGGGGCGGGCTACACCTTC. As protein: CSARDGAGYTF. The chain joins TRBV20-1 to TRBJ1-2, with a possible D match to TRBD1 (5 bases). Germline CDR1 reads DFQATT; CDR2 reads SNEGSKA (reference sequence). Trimming stripped 0 bases from V and 8 bases from J, with 7 bases between. CDR3 length: 11 amino acids.

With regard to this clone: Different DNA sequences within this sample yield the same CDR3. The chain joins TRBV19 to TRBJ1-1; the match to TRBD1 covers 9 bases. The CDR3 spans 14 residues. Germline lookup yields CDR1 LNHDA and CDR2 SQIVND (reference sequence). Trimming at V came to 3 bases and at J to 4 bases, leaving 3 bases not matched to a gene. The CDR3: CASSIGQGSTEAFF. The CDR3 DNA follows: TGTGCCAGTAGTATCGGACAGGGGTCCACTGAAGCTTTCTTT. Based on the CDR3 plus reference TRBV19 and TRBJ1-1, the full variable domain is DGGITQSPKYLFRKEGQNVTLSCEQNLNHDAMYWYRQDPGQGLRLIYYSQIVNDFQKGDIAEGYSVSREKKESFPLTVTSAQKNPTAFYLCASSIGQGSTEAFFGQGTRLTVV.

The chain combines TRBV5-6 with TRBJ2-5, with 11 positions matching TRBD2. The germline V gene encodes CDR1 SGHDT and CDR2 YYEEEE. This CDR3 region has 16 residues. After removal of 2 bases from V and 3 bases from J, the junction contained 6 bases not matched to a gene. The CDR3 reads CASSFKTSGMKETQYF. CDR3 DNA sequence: TGTGCCAGCAGCTTTAAGACTAGCGGGATGAAAGAGACCCAGTACTTC.

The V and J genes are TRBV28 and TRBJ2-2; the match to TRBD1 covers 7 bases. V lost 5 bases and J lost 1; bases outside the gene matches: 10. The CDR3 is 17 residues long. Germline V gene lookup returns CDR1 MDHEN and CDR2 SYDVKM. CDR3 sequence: CASSPSRRQGNTGELFF. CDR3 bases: TGTGCCAGCAGTCCAAGTCGAAGACAGGGGAACACCGGGGAGCTGTTTTTT. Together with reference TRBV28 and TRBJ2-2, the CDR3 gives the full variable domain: DVKVTQSSRYLVKRTGEKVFLECVQDMDHENMFWYRQDPGLGLRLIYFSYDVKMKEKGDIPEGYSVSREKKERFSLILESASTNQTSMYLCASSPSRRQGNTGELFFGEGSRLTVL.

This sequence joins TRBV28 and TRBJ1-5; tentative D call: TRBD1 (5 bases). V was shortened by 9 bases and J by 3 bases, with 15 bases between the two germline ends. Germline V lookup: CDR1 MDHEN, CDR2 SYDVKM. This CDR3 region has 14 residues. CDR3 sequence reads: CASLLGGINQPQHF. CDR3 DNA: TGTGCCAGTCTTCTTGGGGGGATCAATCAGCCCCAGCATTTT.